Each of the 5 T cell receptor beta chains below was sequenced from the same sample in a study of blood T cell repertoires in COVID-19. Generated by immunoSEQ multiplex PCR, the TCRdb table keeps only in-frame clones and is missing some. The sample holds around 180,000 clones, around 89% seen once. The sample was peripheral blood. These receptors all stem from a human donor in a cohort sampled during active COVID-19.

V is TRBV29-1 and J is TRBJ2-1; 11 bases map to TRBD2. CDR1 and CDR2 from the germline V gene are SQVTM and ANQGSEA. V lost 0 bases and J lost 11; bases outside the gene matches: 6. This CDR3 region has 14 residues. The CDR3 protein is CSVEEWVAGGQQFF. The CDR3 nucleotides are TGCAGCGTTGAAGAATGGGTAGCGGGAGGGCAGCAGTTCTTC.

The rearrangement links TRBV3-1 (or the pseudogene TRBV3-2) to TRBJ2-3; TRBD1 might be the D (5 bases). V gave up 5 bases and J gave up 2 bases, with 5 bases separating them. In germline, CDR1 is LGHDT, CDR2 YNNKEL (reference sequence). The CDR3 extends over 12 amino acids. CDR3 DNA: TGTGCCAGCAGCGGGGCCACAGATACGCAGTATTTT. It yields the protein CASSGATDTQYF.

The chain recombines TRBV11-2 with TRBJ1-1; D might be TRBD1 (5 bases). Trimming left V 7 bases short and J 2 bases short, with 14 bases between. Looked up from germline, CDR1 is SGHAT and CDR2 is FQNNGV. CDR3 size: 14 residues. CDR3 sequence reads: CASKVGDSNTEAFF. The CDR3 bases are TGTGCCAGCAAGGTAGGAGACAGCAACACTGAAGCTTTCTTT.

The CDR3 DNA reads as TGTGCCAGCAGCCCTCAGGAAGGGGTTGGCTACACCTTC. Its protein is CASSPQEGVGYTF. V usage is TRBV7-9 and J usage is TRBJ1-2, with a tentative D call TRBD1 (5 bases). The CDR3 loop spans 13 amino acids. The germline V gene encodes CDR1 SEHNR and CDR2 FQNEAQ (reference sequence). Between the trimmed V and J ends, which lost 5 bases and 7 bases, there was a span of 14 bases.

The DNA for the CDR3 is TGTGCCAGCAGCCAAATCGGACAGGGGAACACTGAAGCTTTCTTT. It encodes CASSQIGQGNTEAFF. The chain links TRBV3-1 (or the pseudogene TRBV3-2) to TRBJ1-1; 8 nucleotides line up with TRBD1. This CDR3 is built from 15 residues. Germline lookup yields CDR1 LGHDT and CDR2 YNNKEL (reference sequence). J lost 1 base, V lost 2 bases, and 3 bases had no gene match.